The clone carrying this TCR beta chain showed up many times. These data originate in a study of T cells in Graves' hyperthyroidism and ophthalmopathy. It was RNA transcripts that yielded the amplified TCR beta CDR3 regions. HTBI primers were used for first-round RT-PCR of the TCR CDR3. TCRdb fed the multiplex PCR reads into MiXCR, producing one record per CDR3 protein. The table shows 530,000 or so distinct CDR3 sequences, with roughly 18% occurring only once. Germline CDR1 and CDR2: MNHEY and SMNVEV (reference sequence). V dropped 0 bases and J dropped 7 bases, with 10 bases sitting between them. CDR3 length equals 14 residues.

The receptor was isolated from a woman aged 18-35 years with Graves' ophthalmopathy. V is TRBV27 and J is TRBJ2-1; D is undetermined. The source material was blood. CDR3: CASSLSSLVNEQFF. CDR3 in DNA: TGTGCCAGCAGTTTATCTTCATTGGTAAATGAGCAGTTCTTC.